Listed below are T cell receptor beta chains from one sample, sequenced in a study of CD8 T cells in ankylosing spondylitis. TCRdb re-called the 5' RACE reads through MiXCR, storing one row per CDR3 protein. The sample shows 100,000 or so distinct CDR3 sequences, roughly 10% of them seen only once. Sequencing was performed on blood, either unsorted or a sorted T cell fraction (not recorded which). These receptor sequences come from a male donor with ankylosing spondylitis. CDR3s include the opening cysteine and the closing phenylalanine or tryptophan. A D gene is named only where the DNA matches it firmly. Rows give clone size only sometimes, using once, few, many, or a class for an expanded clone.

j_gene	v_gene	d_gene	abundance	CDR3nt	CDR3aa
TRBJ1-5	TRBV7-9	NA	NA	TGTGCCAGCAGCGGAGGGCCCGCCTTTAATCAGCCCCAGCATTTT	CASSGGPAFNQPQHF
TRBJ2-1	TRBV5-1	NA	few	TGCGCCATCCCCCCAACGGGAGAGAATGAGCAGTTCTTC	CAIPPTGENEQFF
TRBJ1-1	TRBV27	NA	many	TGTGCCAGCACGGGGGGGCTGAACACTGAAGCTTTCTTT	CASTGGLNTEAFF
TRBJ2-2	TRBV12-3/TRBV12-4	NA	many	TGTGCCAGTACCGCCTGGGGGACTGGGCACACCGGGGAGCTGTTTTTT	CASTAWGTGHTGELFF
TRBJ2-2	TRBV10-1	NA	few	TGCGCCAGCAGTGAGGTTTCGAACACCGGGGAGCTGTTTTTT	CASSEVSNTGELFF
TRBJ2-3	TRBV11-1	NA	many	TGTGCCAGCAGCCCTTTCGGACAGCCACAACCCTACAAGGATACGCAGTATTTT	CASSPFGQPQPYKDTQYF
TRBJ1-5	TRBV2	TRBD1	few	TGTGCCAGCAGTGCCAGGGGGCAGCCCCAGCATTTT	CASSARGQPQHF
TRBJ2-6	TRBV14	NA	many	TGTGCCAGCAGCCAAGGACCAACCGGGGCCAACGTCCTGACTTTC	CASSQGPTGANVLTF
TRBJ2-1	TRBV7-9	NA	few	TGTGCCAGCAGCTTAGCGTCGGATTACAATGAGCAGTTCTTC	CASSLASDYNEQFF
TRBJ2-7	TRBV10-1	TRBD1	NA	TGCGCCAGCAGCGCGGTGACAGGGTTGAACGAGCAGTACTTC	CASSAVTGLNEQYF
TRBJ2-1	TRBV12-3/TRBV12-4	NA	many	TGTGCCAGCAGTTTTCGCGCCGGCTATGAGCAGTTCTTC	CASSFRAGYEQFF
TRBJ2-3	TRBV27	NA	few	TGTGCCAGCAACTTTGGCGGCCCGGCTGTCACAGATACGCAGTATTTT	CASNFGGPAVTDTQYF
TRBJ2-1	TRBV7-8	TRBD2	NA	TGTGCCAGCAGCGGACCCGGGACTAGCGGGATTGATGAGCAGTTCTTC	CASSGPGTSGIDEQFF
TRBJ1-6	TRBV13	NA	NA	TGTGCCAGCAGCTTAGGAGGAGGGAGCAATTCACCCCTCCACTTT	CASSLGGGSNSPLHF
TRBJ2-5	TRBV7-9	TRBD2	many	TGTGCCAGCAGCTCTGCTCGCGGGAGGGCAGGGGAGACCCAGTACTTC	CASSSARGRAGETQYF
TRBJ2-7	TRBV20-1	TRBD2	few	TGCAGTGCTAGAGGAGCGGGAACCTACGAGCAGTACTTC	CSARGAGTYEQYF
TRBJ2-1	TRBV20-1	NA	many	TGCAGTGCTAGAGGGCCTACCAGTCCCGGTTACAATGAGCAGTTCTTC	CSARGPTSPGYNEQFF
TRBJ2-7	TRBV15	NA	many	TGTGCCACCAGCAGAGTCCCCGGGACTGGCTCCTACGAGCAGTACTTC	CATSRVPGTGSYEQYF
TRBJ2-7	TRBV12-3/TRBV12-4	NA	many	TGTGCCAGCAGTTGGACCGGGACACCTTCCTACGAGCAGTACTTC	CASSWTGTPSYEQYF
TRBJ2-7	TRBV7-6	NA	few	TGTGCCAGCAGCTTAGCGGTGGTAGCGGAGACCTACGAGCAGTACTTC	CASSLAVVAETYEQYF
TRBJ2-1	TRBV4-1	NA	NA	TGCGCCAGCAGCCAAGATCCCCCCCCCGAACAGTTCTTC	CASSQDPPPEQFF
TRBJ1-5	TRBV15	NA	NA	TGTGCCACCAGCAGCTGGGGGAATCAGCCCCAGCATTTT	CATSSWGNQPQHF
TRBJ1-6	TRBV6-4	NA	many	TGTGCCAGCAGTGACTCGGACGGTCATAATTCACCCCTCCACTTT	CASSDSDGHNSPLHF
TRBJ2-2	TRBV6-4	TRBD2	NA	TGTGCCAGCAGTGTTAGCGGGAGAACCGGGGAGCTGTTTTTT	CASSVSGRTGELFF
TRBJ2-1	TRBV15	NA	NA	TGTGCCACCAGCAGAGAAAATGCAGGGACAAGCTCCTACAATGAGCAGTTCTTC	CATSRENAGTSSYNEQFF
TRBJ2-1	TRBV10-3	NA	NA	TGTGCCATCAGTGAGTGGACGCGACTGGCTAGCCCCAATGAGCAGTTCTTC	CAISEWTRLASPNEQFF
TRBJ1-2	TRBV20-1	TRBD1	NA	TGCAGTGCTAGGCGGACAGGGAAAGGCGGCTACACCTTC	CSARRTGKGGYTF
TRBJ2-1	TRBV5-5	NA	few	TGTGCCAGCAGCTCGGACGGGAGCTCCTACAATGAGCAGTTCTTC	CASSSDGSSYNEQFF
TRBJ1-3	TRBV27	NA	few	TGTGCCAGCAGTTCCGGGTCCAGGTACTCTGGAAACACCATATATTTT	CASSSGSRYSGNTIYF
TRBJ2-1	TRBV20-1	TRBD1	NA	TGCAGTGCTAGAAGGGACCCCCGGGACAGAGGTTCTGGCGGCTTGTTTGATGAGCAGTTCTTC	CSARRDPRDRGSGGLFDEQFF
TRBJ1-5	TRBV13	TRBD1	few	TGTGCCAGCAGCTTGAGGGGGCAATTTGGCAATCAGCCCCAGCATTTT	CASSLRGQFGNQPQHF
TRBJ2-7	TRBV27	NA	NA	TGTGCCAGCAGTCGCAGCGGGTACTCCTACGAGCAGTACTTC	CASSRSGYSYEQYF
TRBJ2-1	TRBV9	TRBD2	few	TGTGCCAGCAGCGTAGAAGGGACTAGCGGGAGGGTTGAGCAGTTCTTC	CASSVEGTSGRVEQFF
TRBJ1-1	TRBV27	NA	NA	TGTGCCAGCAGTTCAGGCCGAGGCGGTGAAGCTTTCTTT	CASSSGRGGEAFF
TRBJ2-3	TRBV6-2/TRBV6-3	NA	NA	TGTGCCAGCAGTGGGGGTACAGACACAGATACGCAGTATTTT	CASSGGTDTDTQYF
TRBJ2-1	TRBV6-1	NA	many	TGTGCCAGCACTGGGGGCAGGGAGCAGTTCTTC	CASTGGREQFF
TRBJ2-7	TRBV7-9	TRBD2	many	TGTGCCAGCAGCTCACCCACTAGCGGGGCGTCCTACGAGCAGTACTTC	CASSSPTSGASYEQYF
TRBJ1-5	TRBV20-1	NA	NA	TGCAGTGCTAGAGGACCGGCAATATCTGAGCCCCAGCATTTT	CSARGPAISEPQHF
TRBJ2-6	TRBV24-1	NA	NA	TGTGCCACCAGTGTGTTCAGCTCTGGGGCCAACGTCCTGACTTTC	CATSVFSSGANVLTF
TRBJ2-2	TRBV29-1	TRBD2	NA	TGCAGCGTTGAAGATCTCGGGCTAGCGGGAGGTGCCGGGGAGCTGTTTTTT	CSVEDLGLAGGAGELFF